The source of this T cell receptor (beta chain) is a study of beta chain features in type 1 diabetes. Trimming left V 1 base short and J 0 bases short, with 21 bases between. This CDR3 contains 19 residues. Germline V CDR1 and CDR2: SGHDN, FVKESK. This clone was observed a few times. Its antigen is currently unknown. The study reverse transcribed the entire isolated RNA, so it sequenced expressed TCRB transcripts. TCRdb's table, derived via immunoSEQ multiplex PCR, lists solely in-frame clones and lacks some. Among hundreds of thousands of clones, roughly a sixth were seen once, and the ten largest hold 0.09% to 0.095%. Overall study findings and caveats: A moderate, significant TCRB CDR3 shortening appeared in type 1 diabetes across four CD4+ subsets. Whether TCRB rearrangement is influenced by HLA type went unresolved here.

Each sorted fraction was over 95% pure. The J gene is TRBJ1-1, the V gene TRBV14; D unresolved. The material sequenced was naive CD4+ T cells from blood. The TCR comes from a man younger than 30 in good health. CDR3 loop: CASSQAGSKAARMNTEAFF. CDR3 in DNA: TGTGCCAGCAGCCAAGCCGGCTCGAAGGCGGCCAGGATGAACACTGAAGCTTTCTTT.